A selection of T cell receptor beta chains follows, all from one sample in a study of somatic mutations in cytotoxic T cells in rheumatoid arthritis. The table came from immunoSEQ multiplex PCR; TCRdb's copy has only in-frame clones and leaves some out. The table records more than 15,000 clones, around 70% of them present only once. Sequencing used CD8+ T cells sorted from blood. Source of these receptors: an older woman in good health. The CDR3 runs from the conserved cysteine through the conserved F or W. The order of the fields is clone size, D gene, V gene, J gene, CDR3 protein, CDR3 DNA. A D gene is named only where the DNA matches it firmly. Not all rows give a size; the values are once, few, many and, for expanded clones, a class.

-	-	TRBV4-1	TRBJ1-2	CASSQVWHNGYGYTF	TGCGCCAGCAGCCAAGTTTGGCACAACGGCTATGGCTACACCTTC
few	-	TRBV7-9	TRBJ2-7	CASSSPREQSYEQYF	TGTGCCAGCAGCTCCCCCCGGGAACAATCCTACGAGCAGTACTTC
-	TRBD1	TRBV27	TRBJ1-5	CASSPMTGPIQPQHF	TGTGCCAGCAGTCCAATGACAGGGCCCATACAGCCCCAGCATTTT
few	-	TRBV4-1	TRBJ1-6	CASSQIGGSYNSPLHF	TGCGCCAGCAGCCAGATAGGGGGCTCCTATAATTCACCCCTCCACTTT
-	-	TRBV18	TRBJ1-2	CASSPTGAASGYTF	TGTGCCAGCTCACCAACGGGGGCCGCCTCGGGCTACACCTTC
-	-	TRBV11-2	TRBJ2-7	CASSLPSYEQYF	TGTGCCAGCAGCTTACCGAGCTACGAGCAGTACTTC
-	TRBD1	TRBV27	TRBJ1-5	CASSTAGGRQPQHF	TGTGCCAGCAGTACTGCAGGGGGCAGACAGCCCCAGCATTTT
-	-	TRBV5-4	TRBJ1-6	CASSLGPGASGGPLHF	TGTGCCAGCAGCTTGGGCCCGGGGGCATCCGGGGGGCCCCTCCACTTT
few	-	TRBV19	TRBJ1-1	CASSMPGVMYTEAFF	TGTGCCAGTAGTATGCCCGGGGTAATGTACACTGAAGCTTTCTTT
-	-	TRBV7-9	TRBJ2-1	CASSFSDSSYNEQFF	TGTGCCAGCAGCTTTTCAGACAGCTCCTACAATGAGCAGTTCTTC
-	-	TRBV27	TRBJ2-7	CASSSRSLKYEQYF	TGTGCCAGCAGCTCTCGGTCCTTAAAGTACGAGCAGTACTTC
-	TRBD2	TRBV7-8	TRBJ2-1	CASSPGTSGSNEQFF	TGTGCCAGCAGCCCCGGGACTAGCGGGAGCAATGAGCAGTTCTTC
-	-	TRBV7-9	TRBJ2-2	CASRRVRFANTGELFF	TGTGCCAGCAGAAGGGTGCGGTTCGCGAACACCGGGGAGCTGTTTTTT
few	TRBD1	TRBV11-2	TRBJ1-1	CASSPIGDRAWNTEAFF	TGTGCCAGCAGCCCCATTGGAGACAGGGCTTGGAACACTGAAGCTTTCTTT